Following are 30 T cell receptor beta chains from one sample sequenced in a study of OX40 agonist ivuxolimab in advanced cancers. Repertoires were generated with immunoSEQ multiplex PCR, while TCRdb's copy carries only in-frame clones and drops some. The data hold tens of thousands of clones, with about 90% observed a single time. Material: CD4+ or CD8+ T cells sorted from blood, obtained in a trial of the OX40 agonist ivuxolimab. Receptor source: an adult with an advanced solid tumor such as melanoma, head and neck, liver or kidney cancer.

The rearrangement links TRBV30 to TRBJ1-1; possibly TRBD1 for D (6 bases). Germline CDR1 GTSNPN, CDR2 SVGIG (reference sequence). The CDR3 has 15 residues. V shed 0 bases and J shed 1 base, with 12 bases lying between them. The DNA for the CDR3 is TGTGCCTGGAGTGTACCGGGGGCTTGGAACACTGAAGCTTTCTTT. Amino acids: CAWSVPGAWNTEAFF.

This clone was counted a single time. V usage is TRBV5-1 and J usage is TRBJ2-3, with 9 bases lining up with TRBD1. From germline, CDR1 is SGHRS and CDR2 YFSETQ. V was pared by 2 bases and J by 4 bases, with 11 bases of the junction left unmatched. This CDR3 spans 17 amino acids. The CDR3 here is CASSFPSGTGSADTQYF. The CDR3 DNA reads TGCGCCAGCAGCTTCCCTTCCGGGACAGGGTCAGCAGATACGCAGTATTTT.

The gene calls are TRBV4-1 and TRBJ2-7, with 10 bases identical to TRBD2. The CDR3 contains 19 residues. The V and J ends lost 4 bases and 1 base, in that order; junction bases with no gene match: 16. Germline CDR1 is MGHRA and CDR2 is YSYEKL. CDR3 amino acids: CASSPWTSGASWGSYEQYF. As DNA, the CDR3 is TGCGCCAGCAGCCCTTGGACTAGCGGAGCTTCTTGGGGATCCTACGAGCAGTACTTC.

This sequence joins TRBV5-5 and TRBJ2-3; 7 bases are a match to TRBD1. The length of the CDR3 is 16 residues. The germline CDR1 and CDR2 sequences are SGHKS and YYEKEE (reference sequence). V was pared by 0 bases and J by 2 bases, with 6 bases of the junction left unmatched. CDR3 nucleotides: TGTGCCAGCAGCTTGGTAAGGGGGCGAGACACAGATACGCAGTATTTT. It codes for CASSLVRGRDTDTQYF.

The rearrangement joins TRBV19 to TRBJ1-5, with D hard to call. Trimming shortened V by 5 bases and J by 2 bases, and 10 bases separated the two germline ends. Germline V CDR1 and CDR2: LNHDA, SQIVND (reference sequence). This CDR3 has 14 residues. The CDR3 DNA follows: TGTGCCAGTAGTTATGGACGTCGCAATCAGCCCCAGCATTTT. Encoded protein: CASSYGRRNQPQHF.

This chain links TRBV5-1 with TRBJ1-6; D is undetermined. Germline-derived CDR1 and CDR2 are SGHRS and YFSETQ. V was clipped by 0 bases and J by 10 bases, with 11 bases between them. CDR3 length equals 14 residues. The CDR3 loop reads CASSLEVFRSPLHF. In DNA, the CDR3 is TGCGCCAGCAGCTTGGAAGTATTTCGGTCACCCCTCCACTTT.

The chain uses TRBV10-3 and TRBJ2-5; 8 bases are shared with TRBD2. The V and J ends lost 10 bases and 4 bases, in that order; junction bases with no gene match: 11. CDR1 and CDR2 from the germline V gene are ENHRY and SYGVKD. CDR3 size: 14 residues. The CDR3 spells CATRTSNPSETQYF. DNA of the CDR3: TGTGCCACCCGGACTAGCAACCCTTCAGAGACCCAGTACTTC.

The rearrangement uses TRBV30 and TRBJ2-7, with a possible D match to TRBD2 (6 bases). Trimming shortened V by 3 bases and J by 2 bases, and 11 bases separated the two germline ends. This CDR3 contains 13 residues. CDR1 and CDR2 (germline): GTSNPN, SVGIG (reference sequence). The CDR3 bases are TGTGCCTGGAGCGGGGGATTTACCTACGAGCAGTACTTC. Translation: CAWSGGFTYEQYF.

The V and J genes are TRBV6-5 and TRBJ1-6; D gene unclear. Germline lookup yields CDR1 MNHEY and CDR2 SVGAGI. V was trimmed by 6 bases and J by 5 bases, leaving 14 bases between them. The CDR3 consists of 15 residues. CDR3 nucleotide sequence: TGTGCCAGCAGCGCAGCACCGTGGGATAATTCACCCCTCCACTTT. This translates into CASSAAPWDNSPLHF.

The CDR3 here is CASGPSAQGYRQYF. CDR3 nucleotide sequence: TGTGCCAGCGGACCCTCGGCGCAGGGCTATCGGCAGTACTTC. The rearrangement links TRBV6-5 to TRBJ2-7, with a weak D call TRBD1 (5 bases). From germline, CDR1 is MNHEY and CDR2 SVGAGI. The CDR3 contains 14 residues. Trimming removed 8 bases from V and 9 bases from J, with 23 bases in between.

The J gene is TRBJ2-2, the V gene TRBV7-3; 9 nucleotides line up with TRBD2. The CDR3 is 17 amino acids. J lost 0 bases, V lost 5 bases, and 7 bases had no gene match. The germline V gene encodes CDR1 SGHTA and CDR2 FQGTGA. CDR3 protein: CASSLPRTSANTGELFF. DNA for the CDR3: TGTGCCAGCAGCCTACCTCGGACTAGCGCGAACACCGGGGAGCTGTTTTTT.

The rearrangement uses TRBV9 and TRBJ2-7; D is unresolved. Germline assignment: CDR1 SGDLS and CDR2 YYNGEE. Trimming left V 2 bases short and J 1 base short, with 10 bases between. The CDR3 sequence is 14 residues long. The CDR3 bases are TGTGCCAGCAGCGTCGGCAGCCTATCCTACGAGCAGTACTTC. The encoded protein is CASSVGSLSYEQYF.

The V gene is TRBV4-2, the J gene TRBJ2-1; possibly TRBD2 for D (6 bases). Germline CDR1 and CDR2: LGHNA and YNFKEQ. V was cut by 1 base and J by 5 bases, with 12 bases left in between. The CDR3 is made up of 15 amino acids. The CDR3 spells CASSQVGGSNNEQFF. In nucleotides, the CDR3 is TGTGCCAGCAGCCAAGTGGGGGGAAGTAACAATGAGCAGTTCTTC.

The V gene is TRBV6-1, the J gene TRBJ1-1; tentative D call: TRBD1 (5 bases). The CDR3 is 14 residues long. Trimming removed 6 bases from V and 2 bases from J, with 13 bases in between. Germline V lookup: CDR1 MNHNS, CDR2 SASEGT. Here the CDR3 DNA reads TGTGCCAGCAGGGTACAGGACGAAAACACTGAAGCTTTCTTT. It yields the protein CASRVQDENTEAFF.

The J gene is TRBJ1-6, the V gene TRBV6-5; 8 bases agree with TRBD1. This CDR3 contains 15 residues. Germline V CDR1 and CDR2: MNHEY, SVGAGI. In nucleotides, the CDR3 is TGTGCAACCATACGGGGAGACAGGGGTGAGGGACCCCTCCACTTT. Translating gives CATIRGDRGEGPLHF.

The V gene is TRBV21-1, the J gene TRBJ2-7; the table assigns TRBD2, which was not confirmed against the DNA. TRBV21-1 is deemed a pseudogene. CDR3 length: 16 amino acids. CDR3: CASSFRTSGGTYEQYF. CDR3 DNA: TGTGCCAGCAGCTTCCGGACTAGCGGAGGTACCTACGAGCAGTACTTC.

This chain connects TRBV5-1 to TRBJ2-3; D perhaps matches TRBD1 (5 bases). The ends were cut back, 6 bases at V and 2 bases at J, with 16 bases in the middle. CDR1 and CDR2 from the germline V gene are SGHRS and YFSETQ. CDR3 length: 15 residues. CDR3 sequence reads: CASTFNGQHTDTQYF. CDR3 coding DNA: TGCGCCAGCACCTTCAACGGACAACACACAGATACGCAGTATTTT.

The CDR3 loop reads CASSWGQGRTEAFF. The CDR3 coding sequence is TGTGCCAGCAGCTGGGGACAGGGACGGACTGAAGCTTTCTTT. This chain uses TRBV5-4 with TRBJ1-1; 9 bases match TRBD1. Germline V CDR1 and CDR2: SGHNT, YYREEE (reference sequence). V lost 3 bases to trimming and J lost 5 bases; unmatched junction nucleotides: 5. This CDR3 is built from 14 residues.

The rearrangement uses TRBV25-1 and TRBJ2-1; 8 bases are shared with TRBD2. The trim removed 5 bases at V and 5 bases at J, leaving 11 bases unmatched. The CDR3 has 16 amino acids. Germline CDR1 MGHDK, CDR2 SYGVNS. The DNA of the CDR3 is TGTGCCAGCAGTCGATTGAGCGGGAGCGTTAACAATGAGCAGTTCTTC. Translating it yields CASSRLSGSVNNEQFF.

V gene TRBV13 combines with J gene TRBJ1-1, with D possibly matching TRBD1 (5 bases). Trimming took off 5 bases at V and 11 bases at J, with 12 bases between the two ends. CDR1 and CDR2 (germline): PRHDT, FYEKMQ (reference sequence). The CDR3 consists of 11 residues. The chain's CDR3 is CASSLRQLAFF. The CDR3 coding sequence is TGTGCCAGCAGCCTAAGACAGTTGGCTTTCTTT.

This clone was seen more than once but under ten times. V usage is TRBV18 and J usage is TRBJ2-7; 7 positions match TRBD1. Germline V lookup: CDR1 KGHSH, CDR2 LQKENI. V shed 3 bases and J 1 base; nucleotides not matched to a gene: 6. The CDR3 length is 15 residues. The CDR3 spells CASSPRQGWSYEQYF. CDR3 DNA sequence: TGTGCCAGCTCACCTAGACAGGGTTGGTCCTACGAGCAGTACTTC.

V and J are TRBV19 and TRBJ2-3; 13 bases are a match to TRBD2. V shed 6 bases and J 6 bases; nucleotides not matched to a gene: 6. Germline CDR1 LNHDA, CDR2 SQIVND (reference sequence). The CDR3 sequence is 15 residues long. The CDR3 region has the DNA TGTGCCAGTAGCTTGACTAGCGGGGGGCCGGATACGCAGTATTTT. Its translation is CASSLTSGGPDTQYF.

The V call is TRBV2, the J call TRBJ2-1; 9 bases map to TRBD2. The CDR3 runs to 16 residues. V gave up 4 bases and J gave up 0 bases; unmatched junction bases: 4. Per germline, CDR1 SNHLY and CDR2 FYNNEI. The CDR3 is CASSGLAGSSYNEQFF. CDR3 nucleotides: TGTGCCAGCAGTGGTCTAGCGGGGAGCTCCTACAATGAGCAGTTCTTC.

The chain employs TRBV28 and TRBJ2-3; D is unresolved. V lost 7 bases to trimming and J lost 4 bases, with 9 bases between them. Per the germline V gene, CDR1 is MDHEN and CDR2 is SYDVKM. The CDR3 consists of 12 residues. The CDR3 sequence: CASTSQPDTQYF. CDR3 sequence (DNA): TGTGCCAGCACCTCTCAGCCAGATACGCAGTATTTT.

This chain joins TRBV19 and TRBJ2-5; a weak D match, TRBD1 (5 bases). Trimming removed 5 bases at V and 2 bases at J, with 9 bases between. CDR3 length: 13 amino acids. Germline CDR1 and CDR2: LNHDA and SQIVND (reference sequence). The CDR3 DNA reads as TGTGCCAGTAGTCGGACACGTCAAGAGACCCAGTACTTC. Translation gives CASSRTRQETQYF.

The chain links TRBV6-6 to TRBJ1-1; no clear D. The CDR3 runs to 14 residues. The ends were cut back, 7 bases at V and 0 bases at J, with 12 bases in the middle. The germline V gene encodes CDR1 MNHNY and CDR2 SVGAGI (reference sequence). The CDR3 protein is CASTRGAMNTEAFF. In DNA, the CDR3 is TGTGCCAGCACTAGAGGTGCCATGAACACTGAAGCTTTCTTT.

The rearrangement uses TRBV21-1 and TRBJ2-5. TRBV21-1 is annotated as a pseudogene. CDR3 length: 16 residues. CDR3: CASSHPGATPWETQYF. CDR3 nucleotide sequence: TGTGCCAGCAGTCACCCCGGGGCAACCCCGTGGGAGACCCAGTACTTC.

This chain links TRBV7-3 with TRBJ2-2; 10 bases are a match to TRBD1. Trimming at V came to 1 base and at J to 5 bases, leaving 10 bases not matched to a gene. The CDR3 extends over 18 amino acids. The germline gives CDR1 SGHTA, CDR2 FQGTGA. The CDR3: CASSLNRGDRGRTGELFF. The CDR3 DNA is TGTGCCAGCAGCTTAAATAGAGGGGACAGGGGCCGGACCGGGGAGCTGTTTTTT.

The chain recombines TRBV6-1 with TRBJ2-7, with 7 nucleotides matching TRBD1. Germline CDR1 reads MNHNS; CDR2 reads SASEGT. This CDR3 contains 12 residues. V shed 6 bases, J shed 4 bases, and the junction held 3 bases outside the gene matches. Here the CDR3 reads CASRDRSYEQYF. CDR3 coding DNA: TGTGCCAGCAGGGACAGGAGTTACGAGCAGTACTTC.

This clone was counted once. The chain employs TRBV5-1 and TRBJ1-1; D perhaps matches TRBD1 (5 bases). Trimming stripped 1 base from V and 2 bases from J, with 18 bases between. Germline V gene data show CDR1 as SGHRS and CDR2 as YFSETQ. The CDR3 extends over 17 amino acids. CDR3 DNA sequence: TGCGCCAGCAGCTTGATGCAGGGTAGGTTCGTAAACACTGAAGCTTTCTTT. Translation: CASSLMQGRFVNTEAFF.